The TCR beta chain under discussion was sequenced for a study of identical twins. Points from the study as a whole: A lower insertion count was a feature of abundant cord blood beta clonotypes, with no such feature in memory repertoires. Out-of-frame beta chain sequences displayed weaker excess sharing between twins.

This clonotype was found a few times. Its antigen is still unknown. V shed 6 bases and J 5 bases; nucleotides not matched to a gene: 6. The V gene's germline CDR1 is KGHDR and CDR2 SFDVKD. The CDR3 sequence is 14 residues long. TCRdb re-analysed the 5' RACE reads in MiXCR, keeping a single row per CDR3 protein. The sample carries hundreds of thousands of distinct CDR3 sequences, approximately 24% recorded once. This sample was shared with a second study, whose subject was T cells expressing NK-cell markers. As reported in that work: Among eight sequenced donors, seven carried HCMV seropositivity while one was seronegative. Several experiments added an anti-gamma-delta TCR antibody to sort only alpha-beta TCR T cells.

The specimen sequenced was CD4+ T cells sorted from blood. The J gene is TRBJ2-1, the V gene TRBV24-1; 7 bases are a match to TRBD2. The sequence came from a woman aged 18-35 years in good health. CDR3 amino acids: CATSLAGADNEQFF. In nucleotides, the CDR3 is TGTGCCACCAGTTTGGCGGGAGCTGACAATGAGCAGTTCTTC.